Following are 32 T cell receptor beta chains from one sample sequenced in a study of cytomegalovirus exposure and HLA in healthy donors. The PCR ran on 60 Vbeta and 13 Jbeta primers. The data were produced by immunoSEQ multiplex PCR, yet TCRdb's version contains in-frame clones alone and is incomplete. Of 95,000 to 100,000 clones listed, under 85% were seen once; the top ten hold roughly 3.8%. Sequencing was done on a sample of PBMCs. The receptors originated from a female donor in good health and CMV-seropositive.

The chain recombines TRBV7-7 with TRBJ1-3, with D uncertain. V was shortened by 4 bases and J by 0 bases, with 10 bases between the two germline ends. This CDR3 contains 15 residues. Germline V CDR1 and CDR2: SSHAT, FNYEAQ (reference sequence). The CDR3 sequence is CASSSDNLSGNTIYF. The CDR3 coding sequence is TGTGCCAGCAGCTCTGACAACCTCTCTGGAAACACCATATATTTT.

As DNA, the CDR3 is TGTGCCAGCAGCTTTGGACAATCTAATGAAAAACTGTTTTTT. This encodes CASSFGQSNEKLFF. The rearrangement joins TRBV7-9 to TRBJ1-4, with D possibly matching TRBD1 (5 bases). The germline gives CDR1 SEHNR, CDR2 FQNEAQ (reference sequence). The CDR3 is 14 amino acids. Trimming pared 3 bases from V and 3 bases from J, leaving 8 bases between.

The chain carries TRBV5-4 and TRBJ2-7; tentative D call: TRBD1 (6 bases). From germline, CDR1 is SGHNT and CDR2 YYREEE (reference sequence). This CDR3 region has 14 residues. Trimming removed 1 base from V and 1 base from J, with 9 bases in between. CDR3 bases: TGTGCCAGCAGCTTGTTTGGACAGTCCTACGAGCAGTACTTC. As protein: CASSLFGQSYEQYF. Based on the CDR3 plus reference TRBV5-4 and TRBJ2-7, the full variable domain is ETGVTQSPTHLIKTRGQQVTLRCSSQSGHNTVSWYQQALGQGPQFIFQYYREEENGRGNFPPRFSGLQFPNYSSELNVNALELDDSALYLCASSLFGQSYEQYFGPGTRLTVT.

This clone was counted a few times. The chain is built from TRBV7-6 and TRBJ2-1; TRBD2 aligns across 8 bases. This CDR3 contains 15 residues. The germline V gene encodes CDR1 SGHVS and CDR2 FNYEAQ. Losses at the gene ends were 3 bases for V and 8 bases for J; bases not matched to a gene: 9. CDR3 bases: TGTGCCAGCAGCTTGCCAGCGGGGGTGGAGGATGAGCAGTTCTTC. This codes for CASSLPAGVEDEQFF.

This clone was detected only once. The gene calls are TRBV6-5 and TRBJ1-1; maybe TRBD1 (6 bases). This CDR3 region has 15 residues. V lost 6 bases and J lost 4, with 18 bases in between. Per the germline V gene, CDR1 is MNHEY and CDR2 is SVGAGI. The CDR3 region is CASRPDRLGVTEAFF. The CDR3 DNA follows: TGTGCCAGCAGGCCAGACAGGCTCGGGGTCACTGAAGCTTTCTTT.

This clone has only one observation. This sequence joins TRBV28 and TRBJ2-4, with D possibly being TRBD2 (5 bases). This CDR3 is 14 amino acids long. Germline CDR1 is MDHEN and CDR2 is SYDVKM. Trimming cost V 2 bases and J 3 bases, with 8 bases left between them. This CDR3 is CASSLLTSKNIQYF. CDR3 sequence (DNA): TGTGCCAGCAGTTTACTCACTAGCAAAAACATTCAGTACTTC.

The J gene is TRBJ1-2, the V gene TRBV5-1; 9 bases match TRBD1. The ends lost 6 bases at V and 4 bases at J; junction bases unmatched: 4. CDR3 length: 13 residues. Germline values: CDR1 SGHRS, CDR2 YFSETQ. This CDR3 is CASNAQGAYGYTF. CDR3 DNA: TGCGCCAGCAACGCACAGGGGGCCTATGGCTACACCTTC.

The chain couples TRBV28 to TRBJ1-1, with 7 bases identical to TRBD1. The trim removed 7 bases at V and 1 base at J, leaving 6 bases unmatched. Germline values: CDR1 MDHEN, CDR2 SYDVKM. The CDR3 is 14 amino acids. In nucleotides, the CDR3 is TGTGCCAGCACCTACAGGGGAACGAACACTGAAGCTTTCTTT. It translates to CASTYRGTNTEAFF.

The chain is built from TRBV5-1 and TRBJ2-1; TRBD2 aligns across 13 bases. Trimming cost V 4 bases and J 7 bases; bases outside gene matches: 11. The germline V gene encodes CDR1 SGHRS and CDR2 YFSETQ. This CDR3 comprises 17 residues. This CDR3 is CASSLGTSGAYGNEQFF. CDR3 nucleotides: TGCGCCAGCAGCCTCGGGACTAGCGGGGCCTATGGGAATGAGCAGTTCTTC.

The chain uses TRBV6-1 and TRBJ2-7, with 8 bases fitting TRBD1. J gave up 4 bases and V 4 bases, and 0 bases lay outside the gene matches. CDR1 and CDR2 (germline): MNHNS, SASEGT. This CDR3 contains 12 residues. As DNA, the CDR3 is TGTGCCAGCAGTGGACAGGGGTACGAGCAGTACTTC. Protein sequence: CASSGQGYEQYF.

V is TRBV2 and J is TRBJ1-1; D gene uncertain. V lost 7 bases and J 1 base, leaving 16 bases between the germline ends. The germline CDR1 and CDR2 sequences are SNHLY and FYNNEI. This CDR3 comprises 15 residues. The DNA for the CDR3 is TGTGCCAGCACCCACCCGCGGGGATCGAACACTGAAGCTTTCTTT. Translating gives CASTHPRGSNTEAFF. Full variable domain (missing parts from reference TRBV2 and TRBJ1-1): EPEVTQTPSHQVTQMGQEVILRCVPISNHLYFYWYRQILGQKVEFLVSFYNNEISEKSEIFDDQFSVERPDGSNFTLKIRSTKLEDSAMYFCASTHPRGSNTEAFFGQGTRLTVV.

This clone was detected a few times. Here the CDR3 DNA reads TGCGCCAGCAGCCAAGATTCGTGGGGTAGCGATGAGCAGTTCTTC. Its protein is CASSQDSWGSDEQFF. This chain joins TRBV4-1 and TRBJ2-1, with a tentative D call TRBD2 (5 bases). V lost 0 bases and J 8 bases, leaving 14 bases between the germline ends. Germline V gene lookup returns CDR1 MGHRA and CDR2 YSYEKL. The CDR3 runs 15 residues.

The DNA of the CDR3 is TGTGCCAGCTCACCACCCCATCACAATCAGCCCCAGCATTTT. Translating gives CASSPPHHNQPQHF. The rearrangement links TRBV18 to TRBJ1-5; D remains ambiguous. V was cut by 0 bases and J by 3 bases, with 6 bases left in between. Per the germline V gene, CDR1 is KGHSH and CDR2 is LQKENI. The CDR3 is made up of 14 amino acids.

The CDR3 DNA sequence: TGTGCCAGCAGTGAGACGAGGTCGGGAAACACCATATATTTT. Protein product: CASSETRSGNTIYF. V usage is TRBV2 and J usage is TRBJ1-3; D not certain. Trimming removed 3 bases at V and 4 bases at J, with 10 bases between. The CDR3 has 14 residues. From germline, CDR1 is SNHLY and CDR2 FYNNEI.

The DNA for the CDR3 is TGTGCCAGCAGTTTATCGGGACAGGTATATTCACCCCTCCACTTT. This sequence encodes CASSLSGQVYSPLHF. The chain combines TRBV27 with TRBJ1-6; TRBD1 matches at 8 bases. CDR1 and CDR2 from the germline V gene are MNHEY and SMNVEV (reference sequence). The CDR3 sequence is 15 residues long. V lost 0 bases and J lost 8; bases outside the gene matches: 3.

The chain combines TRBV29-1 with TRBJ1-6; 9 bases fit TRBD1. This CDR3 is 14 amino acids long. Germline values: CDR1 SQVTM, CDR2 ANQGSEA. V shed 7 bases and J 7 bases; nucleotides not matched to a gene: 8. The CDR3 DNA is TGCAGCGCCTCCACCGGGACAGGGAATTCACCCCTCCACTTT. It is translated as CSASTGTGNSPLHF.

This chain uses TRBV6-1 with TRBJ2-3; 7 nucleotides align to TRBD2. The J segment lost 3 bases and the V segment lost 8 bases, leaving 11 bases of the junction unmatched. From germline, CDR1 is MNHNS and CDR2 SASEGT. The length of the CDR3 is 15 residues. The CDR3 is CASSRGGSWTDTQYF. CDR3 in DNA: TGTGCCAGCTCGCGGGGCGGGAGTTGGACAGATACGCAGTATTTT.

The V call is TRBV2, the J call TRBJ2-7; 10 nucleotides align to TRBD1. The germline V gene encodes CDR1 SNHLY and CDR2 FYNNEI. V lost 4 bases to trimming and J lost 4 bases; unmatched junction nucleotides: 7. The CDR3 sequence is 15 residues long. The CDR3 coding sequence is TGTGCCAGCAGTGCTTGGACAGGGGGGATTTACGAGCAGTACTTC. It translates to CASSAWTGGIYEQYF. The entire variable domain, with the rest obtained from reference TRBV2 and TRBJ2-7, is as follows: EPEVTQTPSHQVTQMGQEVILRCVPISNHLYFYWYRQILGQKVEFLVSFYNNEISEKSEIFDDQFSVERPDGSNFTLKIRSTKLEDSAMYFCASSAWTGGIYEQYFGPGTRLTVT.

The rearrangement joins TRBV30 to TRBJ1-1; TRBD1 aligns across 8 bases. V was clipped by 5 bases and J by 7 bases; unmatched bases: 6. Per germline, CDR1 GTSNPN and CDR2 SVGIG (reference sequence). This CDR3 is built from 12 residues. CDR3 sequence: CAWLRDRREAFF. In DNA form, the CDR3 reads TGTGCCTGGCTCCGGGACAGGCGTGAAGCTTTCTTT.

V and J are TRBV6-4 and TRBJ1-2; 7 bases align to TRBD1. CDR1 is MRHNA and CDR2 is SNTAGT in the germline V gene. This CDR3 is built from 14 residues. J lost 5 bases, V lost 5 bases, and 8 bases had no gene match. CDR3 region: CASSPRDSGYGYTF. In DNA, the CDR3 is TGTGCCAGCAGTCCCCGGGACAGCGGATATGGCTACACCTTC.

This chain joins TRBV27 and TRBJ2-3, with 8 bases matching TRBD2. CDR3 length equals 15 residues. V lost 4 bases and J lost 6; bases outside the gene matches: 9. Germline CDR1 and CDR2: MNHEY and SMNVEV (reference sequence). Here the CDR3 reads CASSYTGTRADTQYF. DNA for the CDR3: TGTGCCAGCAGTTACACCGGGACTAGAGCTGATACGCAGTATTTT.

This clone was counted once. The V and J genes are TRBV18 and TRBJ2-7; D is perhaps TRBD1 (5 bases). Germline CDR1 reads KGHSH; CDR2 reads LQKENI. The CDR3 is 15 amino acids. The germline V and J ends were trimmed by 3 bases and 2 bases, with 14 bases remaining between them. The CDR3 DNA follows: TGTGCCAGCTCACCTCGGGTGACAGATGCCTACGAGCAGTACTTC. It specifies CASSPRVTDAYEQYF.

The rearrangement links TRBV27 to TRBJ1-4, with TRBD1 identical over 9 bases. J gave up 2 bases and V 6 bases, and 4 bases lay outside the gene matches. Germline loops: CDR1 MNHEY, CDR2 SMNVEV (reference sequence). CDR3 length: 15 amino acids. The CDR3 loop reads CASRGQGLTNEKLFF. In nucleotides, the CDR3 is TGTGCCAGCAGGGGACAGGGATTGACTAATGAAAAACTGTTTTTT.

The chain is built from TRBV5-4 and TRBJ2-2; 9 bases are shared with TRBD1. The V and J ends lost 0 bases and 1 base, in that order; junction bases with no gene match: 1. This CDR3 spans 16 amino acids. The V gene's germline CDR1 is SGHNT and CDR2 YYREEE (reference sequence). DNA for the CDR3: TGTGCCAGCAGCTTGGGGGGACAGGGGAACACCGGGGAGCTGTTTTTT. Protein: CASSLGGQGNTGELFF.

The chain combines TRBV9 with TRBJ1-5; perhaps TRBD1 as D (6 bases). The CDR3 is 13 amino acids. V was cut by 0 bases and J by 5 bases, with 6 bases left in between. Germline V gene data show CDR1 as SGDLS and CDR2 as YYNGEE. The chain's CDR3 is CASSVEGDQPQHF. The CDR3 DNA reads as TGTGCCAGCAGCGTAGAGGGGGATCAGCCCCAGCATTTT.

This sequence joins TRBV7-9 and TRBJ1-4, with TRBD1 matching over 9 bases. J was trimmed by 11 bases and V by 2 bases; bases with no gene match: 9. The CDR3 runs to 15 residues. CDR1 and CDR2 from the germline V gene are SEHNR and FQNEAQ (reference sequence). The DNA of the CDR3 is TGTGCCAGCAGCTTACAGACAGGGGGGAATGGGAAACTGTTTTTT. Translated, it gives CASSLQTGGNGKLFF.

V and J are TRBV4-2 and TRBJ2-7; 7 positions agree with TRBD2. Germline CDR1 LGHNA, CDR2 YNFKEQ. V shed 2 bases and J 2 bases; nucleotides not matched to a gene: 9. The CDR3 spans 16 residues. DNA for the CDR3: TGTGCCAGCAGCCAAAACTCGGCTAGCGGACCCTACGAGCAGTACTTC. Translation gives CASSQNSASGPYEQYF.

The gene calls are TRBV6-5 and TRBJ2-3; 11 bases align to TRBD2. This CDR3 has 16 residues. CDR1 is MNHEY, CDR2 SVGAGI, per germline. V shed 2 bases and J 1 base; nucleotides not matched to a gene: 2. CDR3 DNA sequence: TGTGCCAGCAGTTACGGACTAGCGGGTCGCACAGATACGCAGTATTTT. Protein sequence: CASSYGLAGRTDTQYF.

The gene calls are TRBV7-6 and TRBJ2-3, with 11 bases that match TRBD1. V dropped 4 bases and J dropped 1; count of bases not matched to a gene: 4. Germline V CDR1 and CDR2: SGHVS, FNYEAQ. The CDR3 length is 16 residues. The CDR3 nucleotides are TGTGCCAGCAGCTCGGGACAGGGGGTCGGCACAGATACGCAGTATTTT. This encodes CASSSGQGVGTDTQYF.

The chain joins TRBV7-6 to TRBJ2-3; the D gene is possibly TRBD1 (5 bases). Trimming took off 7 bases at V and 3 bases at J, with 17 bases between the two ends. The germline CDR1 and CDR2 sequences are SGHVS and FNYEAQ. The CDR3 length is 15 residues. CDR3 sequence reads: CASTPGLGATDTQYF. CDR3 nucleotide sequence: TGTGCCAGCACACCCGGGCTAGGGGCGACAGATACGCAGTATTTT.

The chain's CDR3 is CSVEDGDTLEQYF. For the CDR3, the DNA is TGCAGCGTTGAAGATGGGGACACCCTGGAGCAGTACTTC. The chain links TRBV29-1 to TRBJ2-7, with D maybe TRBD1 (6 bases). This CDR3 spans 13 amino acids. Trimming stripped 0 bases from V and 7 bases from J, with 13 bases between. Germline assignment: CDR1 SQVTM and CDR2 ANQGSEA.

J is TRBJ2-5 and V is TRBV6-1; maybe TRBD1 (5 bases). V was pared by 2 bases and J by 5 bases, with 9 bases between. Germline V lookup: CDR1 MNHNS, CDR2 SASEGT. The CDR3 runs to 13 residues. The CDR3 DNA reads TGTGCCAGCAGTGAATGGGGCTTTGAGACCCAGTACTTC. Translating gives CASSEWGFETQYF.